The 10 T cell receptor beta chains below all came from one sample that was sequenced in a study of blood T cell repertoires in COVID-19 (dated by TCRdb to about 2020). Library construction relied on the immunoSEQ multiplex PCR assay. TCRdb retrieved this table from immuneACCESS and kept in-frame rearrangements only. Not all clones are present; in checked studies, unresolved V genes account for under half, and no reason is known for the remainder. A total of 88,000 or so clones appear in this sample, approximately 80% of them only once. Of the sample, approximately 10% falls within the top ten clones. Material for sequencing was peripheral blood. Receptors originate from a human donor in a cohort sampled during active COVID-19.

V is TRBV9 and J is TRBJ1-3, with D possibly matching TRBD1 (5 bases). CDR1 is SGDLS, CDR2 YYNGEE, per germline. V lost 2 bases to trimming and J lost 7 bases, with 16 bases between them. The CDR3 extends over 15 amino acids. The CDR3 reads CASSVGGAPVNTIYF. CDR3 bases: TGTGCCAGCAGCGTGGGGGGAGCCCCTGTGAACACCATATATTTT.

The rearrangement uses TRBV3-1 (or the pseudogene TRBV3-2) and TRBJ2-3; 11 bases fit TRBD2. The length of the CDR3 is 15 residues. CDR1 LGHDT and CDR2 YNNKEL come from the germline V gene (reference sequence). With 2 bases clipped from V and 4 bases from J, the junction kept 2 bases outside the gene matches. The CDR3, as DNA: TGTGCCAGCAGCCAAATAGCGGGGGGGGCAGATACGCAGTATTTT. As protein: CASSQIAGGADTQYF.

The chain employs TRBV9 and TRBJ2-3, with 13 nucleotides matching TRBD2. The CDR3 has 17 residues. Germline V gives CDR1 SGDLS, CDR2 YYNGEE. With 3 bases clipped from V and 4 bases from J, the junction kept 8 bases outside the gene matches. The CDR3 DNA is TGTGCCAGCAGCGGACGACTAGCGGGAGGATTCGCAGATACGCAGTATTTT. Encoded protein: CASSGRLAGGFADTQYF.

The V call is TRBV11-3, the J call TRBJ1-1; a possible D gene is TRBD1 (5 bases). Deletions cut 6 bases from V and 11 bases from J, with 13 bases between. CDR1 and CDR2 from the germline V gene are SGHNT and YENEEA. The CDR3 runs 11 residues. Here the CDR3 reads CASSHRGEAFF. The CDR3 region has the DNA TGTGCCAGCAGTCATCGGGGGGAGGCTTTCTTT.

This chain connects TRBV6-5 to TRBJ2-1; TRBD1 matches 10 bases. This CDR3 region has 15 residues. Per the germline V gene, CDR1 is MNHEY and CDR2 is SVGAGI. V lost 7 bases to trimming and J lost 2 bases; unmatched junction nucleotides: 5. The DNA of the CDR3 is TGTGCCAGCAACGTAGGACAGGGGGCCTACAATGAGCAGTTCTTC. It translates to CASNVGQGAYNEQFF.

V usage is TRBV4-2 and J usage is TRBJ2-3; D unresolved. CDR3 length equals 13 residues. The V and J ends lost 4 bases and 6 bases respectively, with 11 bases between them. Germline V gives CDR1 LGHNA, CDR2 YNFKEQ. CDR3 DNA: TGTGCCAGCAGCCCTGGCGGAGTGGATACGCAGTATTTT. Protein: CASSPGGVDTQYF.

The chain links TRBV18 to TRBJ2-7; 8 bases are shared with TRBD1. The CDR3 runs 13 residues. The ends lost 5 bases at V and 3 bases at J; junction bases unmatched: 3. CDR1 KGHSH and CDR2 LQKENI come from the germline V gene. CDR3 amino acids: CASSDTGGYEQYF. CDR3 sequence (DNA): TGTGCCAGCTCAGACACAGGGGGCTACGAGCAGTACTTC.

The CDR3 region has the DNA TGTGCCAGCAGCTCGGGCGGGGGGGCAGGAGAGACCCAGTACTTC. This sequence encodes CASSSGGGAGETQYF. This chain joins TRBV7-2 and TRBJ2-5, with TRBD2 matching 9 bases. The CDR3 extends over 15 amino acids. With V trimmed by 4 bases and J by 4 bases, 7 bases remained unmatched. CDR1 is SGHTA and CDR2 is FQGNSA in the germline V gene.

The chain links TRBV11-2 to TRBJ1-6; no clear D. V dropped 2 bases and J dropped 9 bases, with 11 bases sitting between them. The germline V gene encodes CDR1 SGHAT and CDR2 FQNNGV. This CDR3 is 14 amino acids long. CDR3 coding DNA: TGTGCCAGCAGCTTACGCCGCTCGGGTTCACCCCTCCACTTT. It encodes CASSLRRSGSPLHF.

A single count supports this clone. The genes are TRBV11-3 and TRBJ2-3; a weak D match, TRBD1 (5 bases). V gave up 5 bases and J gave up 2 bases, with 11 bases separating them. Germline V gene sequence: CDR1 SGHNT, CDR2 YENEEA. CDR3 length: 14 residues. This chain's CDR3 is CASSVGRATDTQYF. The CDR3 coding sequence is TGTGCCAGCAGCGTGGGCAGGGCCACAGATACGCAGTATTTT.